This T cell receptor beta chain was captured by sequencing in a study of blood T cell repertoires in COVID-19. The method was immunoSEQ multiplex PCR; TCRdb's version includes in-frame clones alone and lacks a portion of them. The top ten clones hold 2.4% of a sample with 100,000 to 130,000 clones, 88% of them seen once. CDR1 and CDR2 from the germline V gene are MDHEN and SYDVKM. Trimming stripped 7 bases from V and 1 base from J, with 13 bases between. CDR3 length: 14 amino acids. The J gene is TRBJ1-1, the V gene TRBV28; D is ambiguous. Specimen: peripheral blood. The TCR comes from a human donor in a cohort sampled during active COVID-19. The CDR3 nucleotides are TGTGCCAGCAATCCTAGACCGCAGAACACTGAAGCTTTCTTT. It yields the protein CASNPRPQNTEAFF.